This entry lists 21 T cell receptor beta chains sequenced from one sample in a study of blood T cells in healthy people across ages. The use of a sample-barcoded 5' primer and a J-beta primer mix characterized a second PCR of about 7 to 12 cycles. MiXCR, run by TCRdb on the 5' RACE reads, gives a single entry per CDR3 protein. The data contain roughly 860,000 distinct CDR3 sequences, 55% to 65% of them seen just once; the ten biggest clones take up about a quarter. The material sequenced was blood. Receptors originate from a man under 40 in good health.

The chain uses TRBV4-2 and TRBJ2-7; 12 bases map to TRBD1. The CDR3 covers 15 residues. CDR1 and CDR2 (germline): LGHNA, YNFKEQ. With V trimmed by 1 base and J by 6 bases, 4 bases remained unmatched. The CDR3, as DNA: TGTGCCAGCAGCCAAGGGGACAGGGGGCCGGTCGAGCAGTACTTC. Translated: CASSQGDRGPVEQYF.

Regarding this clonotype: Given a much more abundant clone one base away, this may be a read error. The V gene is TRBV2, the J gene TRBJ2-4; 10 positions agree with TRBD1. The end of the DNA fits TRBJ2-7 better, so the J call may be wrong. The CDR3 is made up of 13 amino acids. The germline V gene encodes CDR1 SNHLY and CDR2 FYNNEI. DNA of the CDR3: TGTGCCAGCATCCGGGACAGGGGTTACGAGCAGTACTTC. Translation: CASIRDRGYEQYF.

The DNA for the CDR3 is TGTGCCAGCAGCTCGACTAGAGACAGTAACAATGAGCAGTTCTTC. It codes for CASSSTRDSNNEQFF. V gene TRBV11-3 combines with J gene TRBJ2-1; D perhaps matches TRBD2 (6 bases). Trimming removed 4 bases from V and 5 bases from J, with 15 bases in between. CDR1 is SGHNT, CDR2 YENEEA, per germline. The CDR3 spans 15 residues.

This chain joins TRBV24-1 and TRBJ2-1; the match to TRBD2 covers 8 bases. Germline-derived CDR1 and CDR2 are KGHDR and SFDVKD. The trim removed 10 bases at V and 8 bases at J, leaving 9 bases unmatched. CDR3 length: 13 residues. This CDR3 is CATSGEGVYEQFF. The DNA of the CDR3 is TGTGCCACTAGCGGGGAGGGGGTCTATGAGCAGTTCTTC.

This clonotype appeared a few times. This chain uses TRBV9 with TRBJ1-2; 8 bases map to TRBD1. J lost 8 bases, V lost 4 bases, and 10 bases had no gene match. The CDR3 runs 14 residues. In germline, CDR1 is SGDLS, CDR2 YYNGEE. CDR3 DNA: TGTGCCAGCAGCCTCCAGGACAGGGAAAGGGGCTACACCTTC. Amino acids: CASSLQDRERGYTF.

This clonotype was observed a handful of times. The chain combines TRBV28 with TRBJ2-7, with 8 bases that match TRBD2. Germline values: CDR1 MDHEN, CDR2 SYDVKM. CDR3 size: 14 residues. The V gene end was trimmed by 5 bases and the J gene end by 2 bases; junction bases not matched to a gene: 5. CDR3 coding DNA: TGTGCCAGCAGTCCCCCAGCGGGGGCCTACGAGCAGTACTTC. It specifies CASSPPAGAYEQYF.

The J gene is TRBJ2-5, the V gene TRBV29-1; TRBD2 matches at 9 bases. J was trimmed by 0 bases and V by 0 bases; bases with no gene match: 11. Germline V gives CDR1 SQVTM, CDR2 ANQGSEA. The CDR3 spans 18 residues. CDR3 sequence: CSVEEGSLAGNYQETQYF. Written as DNA, the CDR3 is TGCAGCGTTGAAGAGGGGTCCCTAGCGGGGAACTACCAAGAGACCCAGTACTTC.

The chain recombines TRBV2 with TRBJ1-6, with no clear D. This CDR3 region has 14 residues. The germline V gene encodes CDR1 SNHLY and CDR2 FYNNEI. Trimming pared 3 bases from V and 3 bases from J, leaving 6 bases between. The CDR3 coding sequence is TGTGCCAGCAGTGAGGCATTCTATAATTCACCCCTCCACTTT. It encodes CASSEAFYNSPLHF.

The chain combines TRBV7-6 with TRBJ1-4, with 8 bases identical to TRBD1. The germline V gene has CDR1 SGHVS and CDR2 FNYEAQ. The CDR3 length is 15 residues. The ends lost 0 bases at V and 7 bases at J; junction bases unmatched: 4. CDR3 coding DNA: TGTGCCAGCAGCTTAGCGGCAGGGGGCTTTGAAAAACTGTTTTTT. Its translation is CASSLAAGGFEKLFF.

V is TRBV7-2 and J is TRBJ2-3; 10 bases fit TRBD2. CDR3 length: 17 amino acids. With V trimmed by 3 bases and J by 3 bases, 9 bases remained unmatched. In germline, CDR1 is SGHTA, CDR2 FQGNSA. The chain's CDR3 is CASSFIRQRGGTDTQYF. CDR3 DNA sequence: TGTGCCAGCAGCTTTATTCGGCAGCGGGGGGGAACAGATACGCAGTATTTT.

This clonotype came up a few times. V gene TRBV12-3 or TRBV12-4 combines with J gene TRBJ2-7; D may correspond to TRBD1 or TRBD2 (6 bases each). V was pared by 2 bases and J by 2 bases, with 13 bases between. This CDR3 is 15 amino acids long. The DNA for the CDR3 is TGTGCCAGCAGTTTATTAAGGGGGGTTACCTACGAGCAGTACTTC. Its translation is CASSLLRGVTYEQYF.

This clonotype was counted between two and nine times. The J gene is TRBJ2-7, the V gene TRBV20-1; TRBD2 aligns across 8 bases. The V and J ends lost 0 bases and 1 base, in that order; junction bases with no gene match: 5. Germline values: CDR1 DFQATT, CDR2 SNEGSKA (reference sequence). The CDR3 loop spans 15 amino acids. The DNA of the CDR3 is TGCAGTGCTAGAGATCAGCGGGGGTGGTCCTACGAGCAGTACTTC. Translated, it gives CSARDQRGWSYEQYF.

The chain combines TRBV20-1 with TRBJ1-5; 9 bases align to TRBD1. V was pared by 5 bases and J by 8 bases, with 10 bases of the junction left unmatched. CDR1 is DFQATT, CDR2 SNEGSKA, per germline (reference sequence). CDR3 length: 14 amino acids. The CDR3: CSAEPGTGTKPQHF. DNA of the CDR3: TGCAGTGCTGAACCCGGGACAGGGACCAAGCCCCAGCATTTT.

There are a few counts of this clonotype. The chain employs TRBV29-1 and TRBJ2-1; TRBD1 is a possible D gene (6 bases). The germline V gene has CDR1 SQVTM and CDR2 ANQGSEA. The CDR3 extends over 13 amino acids. Trimming left V 5 bases short and J 1 base short, with 9 bases between. The DNA for the CDR3 is TGCAGCGTTAGGACAGTGTCCTACAATGAGCAGTTCTTC. It translates to CSVRTVSYNEQFF.

The sample holds a few counts of this clonotype. The rearrangement joins TRBV9 to TRBJ2-7, with D perhaps TRBD1 (6 bases). CDR3 size: 16 residues. Germline CDR1 reads SGDLS; CDR2 reads YYNGEE. Trimming took off 0 bases at V and 0 bases at J, with 13 bases between the two ends. CDR3 sequence: CASSVASSGDSYEQYF. In DNA, the CDR3 is TGTGCCAGCAGCGTAGCGTCTTCAGGGGACTCCTACGAGCAGTACTTC.

This clonotype showed up just once. This rearrangement joins TRBV7-2 to TRBJ1-1; no reliable D call. The CDR3 consists of 18 residues. V lost 5 bases and J lost 0, with 22 bases in between. Germline CDR1 is SGHTA and CDR2 is FQGNSA. In nucleotides, the CDR3 is TGTGCCAGCAGCCCGAAGGGATGGGGAGCCTACATGAACACTGAAGCTTTCTTT. Protein product: CASSPKGWGAYMNTEAFF.

The V and J genes are TRBV15 and TRBJ2-5; perhaps TRBD2 as D (6 bases). There are 15 residues in the CDR3. In germline, CDR1 is LNHNV, CDR2 YYDKDF (reference sequence). With 0 bases removed from V and 5 bases from J, the gap between germline ends came to 13 bases. The CDR3 loop is CATSRDFGEEETQYF. Here the CDR3 DNA reads TGTGCCACCAGCAGAGATTTTGGGGAGGAGGAGACCCAGTACTTC.

The rearrangement links TRBV6-5 to TRBJ2-7; TRBD1 is a possible D gene (6 bases). CDR1 and CDR2 from the germline V gene are MNHEY and SVGAGI. Trimming took 4 bases from V and 2 from J, leaving 12 bases between them. The CDR3 runs 14 residues. This chain's CDR3 is CASSFRGSAYEQYF. The CDR3 nucleotides are TGTGCCAGCAGTTTCAGGGGATCGGCCTACGAGCAGTACTTC.

In this sample, this clonotype turned up a few times. The rearrangement links TRBV7-2 to TRBJ2-1; D is perhaps TRBD2 (5 bases). This CDR3 region has 14 residues. Trimming cost V 5 bases and J 4 bases, with 12 bases left between them. Germline values: CDR1 SGHTA, CDR2 FQGNSA. The CDR3 bases are TGTGCCAGCAGCCATAGCCCGGGATACAATGAGCAGTTCTTC. It yields the protein CASSHSPGYNEQFF.

This clonotype appeared a few times. This chain uses TRBV6-5 with TRBJ2-7; 10 nucleotides align to TRBD1. The CDR3 contains 15 residues. Germline values: CDR1 MNHEY, CDR2 SVGAGI. With 0 bases clipped from V and 6 bases from J, the junction kept 5 bases outside the gene matches. The DNA of the CDR3 is TGTGCCAGCAGTTACTCTGACAGGGGGCAGTCCGAGCAGTACTTC. Encoded protein: CASSYSDRGQSEQYF.

This chain joins TRBV12-5 and TRBJ2-4; 7 bases map to TRBD1. Trimming at V came to 6 bases and at J to 7 bases, leaving 9 bases not matched to a gene. Per the germline V gene, CDR1 is LGHNT and CDR2 is FRNRAP. CDR3 length: 14 residues. DNA for the CDR3: TGTGCTAGTGGCCCAACAGGGGAAGTGAACATTCAGTACTTC. It encodes CASGPTGEVNIQYF.